The 12 T cell receptor beta chains given below trace back to one sample, sequenced in a study of blood T cell repertoires in COVID-19. Assay used: immunoSEQ multiplex PCR; TCRdb lists only in-frame clones, some missing. The sample has some 200,000 clones; approximately 90% are singletons. The sequenced material came from PBMCs or T cells enriched from blood (not recorded which). The receptors derive from a woman aged 18 to 35 who had recovered from COVID-19.

V usage is TRBV7-2 and J usage is TRBJ2-5; D is possibly TRBD2 (6 bases). This CDR3 comprises 13 residues. The germline V gene encodes CDR1 SGHTA and CDR2 FQGNSA. V shed 4 bases and J shed 7 bases, with 13 bases lying between them. For the CDR3, the DNA is TGTGCCAGCAGCTCCCATGTGGGGGGGACCCAGTACTTC. Its protein product is CASSSHVGGTQYF.

J is TRBJ2-6 and V is TRBV18, with a weak D call TRBD2 (6 bases). The CDR3 runs 17 residues. From germline, CDR1 is KGHSH and CDR2 LQKENI. V lost 3 bases and J 1 base, leaving 13 bases between the germline ends. The CDR3 coding sequence is TGTGCCAGCTCACCGCCTGAGGGGAGGTCTGGGGCCAACGTCCTGACTTTC. Protein sequence: CASSPPEGRSGANVLTF. Full variable domain (rest looked up from reference TRBV18 and TRBJ2-6): NAGVMQNPRHLVRRRGQEARLRCSPMKGHSHVYWYRQLPEEGLKFMVYLQKENIIDESGMPKERFSAEFPKEGPSILRIQQVVRGDSAAYFCASSPPEGRSGANVLTFGAGSRLTVL.

The chain is built from TRBV7-9 and TRBJ1-1; 10 bases match TRBD1. The CDR3 totals 14 residues. V shed 7 bases, J shed 10 bases, and the junction held 12 bases outside the gene matches. Germline V gene lookup returns CDR1 SEHNR and CDR2 FQNEAQ (reference sequence). CDR3 amino acids: CASNSGQGVKGAFF. The CDR3 DNA reads as TGTGCCAGCAACTCCGGACAGGGGGTAAAAGGAGCTTTCTTT.

The V gene is TRBV28, the J gene TRBJ2-7; 7 positions match TRBD1. Germline V CDR1 and CDR2: MDHEN, SYDVKM. Trimming removed 2 bases from V and 4 bases from J; junction bases left unmatched: 8. This CDR3 is 15 amino acids long. The CDR3 region has the DNA TGTGCCAGCAGTTTACCCACAGGGGTAAGGTACGAGCAGTACTTC. Protein: CASSLPTGVRYEQYF. The whole variable domain, filled in from reference TRBV28 and TRBJ2-7, reads DVKVTQSSRYLVKRTGEKVFLECVQDMDHENMFWYRQDPGLGLRLIYFSYDVKMKEKGDIPEGYSVSREKKERFSLILESASTNQTSMYLCASSLPTGVRYEQYFGPGTRLTVT.

The gene calls are TRBV25-1 and TRBJ1-2, with no clear D. The CDR3 runs to 12 residues. With 2 bases removed from V and 7 bases from J, the gap between germline ends came to 8 bases. CDR1 MGHDK and CDR2 SYGVNS come from the germline V gene. CDR3 protein: CASSEPGRGYTF. The DNA of the CDR3 is TGTGCCAGCAGTGAACCGGGTCGTGGCTACACCTTC.

This rearrangement joins TRBV19 to TRBJ1-1; TRBD1 aligns across 9 bases. CDR1 and CDR2 from the germline V gene are LNHDA and SQIVND (reference sequence). The CDR3 consists of 16 residues. V shed 3 bases and J 4 bases; nucleotides not matched to a gene: 9. CDR3 protein: CASSMVVGTGTTEAFF. As DNA, the CDR3 is TGTGCCAGTAGTATGGTTGTAGGGACAGGGACCACTGAAGCTTTCTTT.

The V call is TRBV27, the J call TRBJ2-1, with TRBD1 identical over 9 bases. CDR1 and CDR2 from the germline V gene are MNHEY and SMNVEV (reference sequence). After removal of 4 bases from V and 2 bases from J, the junction contained 3 bases not matched to a gene. The CDR3 consists of 15 residues. The chain's CDR3 is CASSYRGRTYNEQFF. The CDR3 nucleotides read TGTGCCAGCAGTTACAGGGGGCGCACCTACAATGAGCAGTTCTTC.

This clone showed up just a few times. The gene calls are TRBV29-1 and TRBJ2-5; TRBD2 agrees at 11 bases. The CDR3 runs 19 residues. V lost 4 bases, J lost 2 bases, and 18 bases stayed unmatched. Germline CDR1 reads SQVTM; CDR2 reads ANQGSEA. The CDR3 loop is CSVGGTSGRLGMDQETQYF. Written as DNA, the CDR3 is TGCAGCGTTGGGGGGACTAGCGGTCGGTTGGGGATGGATCAAGAGACCCAGTACTTC.

The chain recombines TRBV5-1 with TRBJ2-5; 11 nucleotides align to TRBD1. Looked up from germline, CDR1 is SGHRS and CDR2 is YFSETQ. The length of the CDR3 is 15 residues. V was pared by 3 bases and J by 5 bases, with 6 bases of the junction left unmatched. The CDR3 coding sequence is TGCGCCAGCAGCTCCGGGACAGGGGGACGGGAGACCCAGTACTTC. Amino acids: CASSSGTGGRETQYF. Full variable domain (rest looked up from reference TRBV5-1 and TRBJ2-5): KAGVTQTPRYLIKTRGQQVTLSCSPISGHRSVSWYQQTPGQGLQFLFEYFSETQRNKGNFPGRFSGRQFSNSRSEMNVSTLELGDSALYLCASSSGTGGRETQYFGPGTRLLVL.

This clone was seen only once. This chain links TRBV19 with TRBJ1-5, with 10 nucleotides matching TRBD1. Germline CDR1 and CDR2: LNHDA and SQIVND (reference sequence). V shed 2 bases and J 6 bases; nucleotides not matched to a gene: 22. CDR3 size: 21 residues. The CDR3, as DNA: TGTGCCAGTAGTATAACTTCGAGACAGGGGGCTCAAGTAGGGGGAAGTCAGCCCCAGCATTTT. Amino acids: CASSITSRQGAQVGGSQPQHF.

This clone was found once. This chain links TRBV28 with TRBJ1-2; D call uncertain. Trimming cost V 4 bases and J 4 bases, with 13 bases left between them. Per the germline V gene, CDR1 is MDHEN and CDR2 is SYDVKM. The CDR3 runs to 14 residues. This CDR3 is CASSSVPNPYGYTF. CDR3 nucleotide sequence: TGTGCCAGCAGTTCCGTCCCTAACCCCTATGGCTACACCTTC.

This chain uses TRBV28 with TRBJ2-1; TRBD2 aligns across 7 bases. Germline lookup yields CDR1 MDHEN and CDR2 SYDVKM. The CDR3 consists of 16 residues. Trimming removed 1 base from V and 9 bases from J; junction bases left unmatched: 12. CDR3 protein: CASSLLVGLVAVEQFF. CDR3 DNA: TGTGCCAGCAGTTTATTAGTTGGACTAGTGGCGGTTGAGCAGTTCTTC.